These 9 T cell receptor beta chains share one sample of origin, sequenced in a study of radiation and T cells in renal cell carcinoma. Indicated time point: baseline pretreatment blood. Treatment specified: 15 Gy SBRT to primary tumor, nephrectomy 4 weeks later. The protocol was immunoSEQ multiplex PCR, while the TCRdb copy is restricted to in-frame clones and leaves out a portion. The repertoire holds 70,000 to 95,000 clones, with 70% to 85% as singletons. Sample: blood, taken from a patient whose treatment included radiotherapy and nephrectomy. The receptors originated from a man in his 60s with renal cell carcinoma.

The CDR3 region is CASSLTSGYGGATQYF. The CDR3 nucleotides read TGTGCCAGCAGCTTAACGAGCGGTTACGGAGGGGCTACGCAGTATTTT. This rearrangement joins TRBV7-3 to TRBJ2-3, with D possibly matching TRBD2 (6 bases). V lost 0 bases and J lost 8, with 18 bases in between. The CDR3 runs 16 residues. Germline CDR1 is SGHTA and CDR2 is FQGTGA.

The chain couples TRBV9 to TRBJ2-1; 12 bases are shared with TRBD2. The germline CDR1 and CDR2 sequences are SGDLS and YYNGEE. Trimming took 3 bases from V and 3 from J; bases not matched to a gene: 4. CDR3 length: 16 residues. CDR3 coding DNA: TGTGCCAGCAGCGCCAAACTAGCGGGAGGCTACAATGAGCAGTTCTTC. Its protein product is CASSAKLAGGYNEQFF.

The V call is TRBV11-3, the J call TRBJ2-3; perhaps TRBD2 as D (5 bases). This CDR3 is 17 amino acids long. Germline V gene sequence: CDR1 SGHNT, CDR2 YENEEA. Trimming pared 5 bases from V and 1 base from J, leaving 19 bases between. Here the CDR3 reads CASSPGGSYLRTDTQYF. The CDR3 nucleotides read TGTGCCAGCAGCCCCGGAGGCTCCTACCTCCGCACAGATACGCAGTATTTT.

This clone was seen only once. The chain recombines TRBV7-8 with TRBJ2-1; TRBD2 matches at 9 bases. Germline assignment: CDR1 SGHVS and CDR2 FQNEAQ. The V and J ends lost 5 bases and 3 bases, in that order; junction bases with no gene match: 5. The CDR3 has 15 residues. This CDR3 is CASSDRLAVYNEQFF. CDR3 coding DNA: TGTGCCAGCAGCGATCGACTAGCGGTCTACAATGAGCAGTTCTTC.

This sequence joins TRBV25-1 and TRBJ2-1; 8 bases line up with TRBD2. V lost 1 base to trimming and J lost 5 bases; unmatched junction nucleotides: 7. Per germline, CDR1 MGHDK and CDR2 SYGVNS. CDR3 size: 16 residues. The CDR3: CASSELTGRENNEQFF. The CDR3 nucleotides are TGTGCCAGCAGTGAATTAACCGGGAGGGAAAACAATGAGCAGTTCTTC.

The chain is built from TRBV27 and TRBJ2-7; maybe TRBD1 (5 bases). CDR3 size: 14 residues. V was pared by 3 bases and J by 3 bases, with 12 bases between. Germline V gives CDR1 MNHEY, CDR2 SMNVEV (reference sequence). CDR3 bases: TGTGCCAGCAGTTTGCTCGCAGGGTTCTACGAGCAGTACTTC. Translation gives CASSLLAGFYEQYF.

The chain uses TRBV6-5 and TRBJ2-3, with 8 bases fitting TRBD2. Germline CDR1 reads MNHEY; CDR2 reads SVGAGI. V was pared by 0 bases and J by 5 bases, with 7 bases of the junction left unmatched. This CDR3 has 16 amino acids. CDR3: CASSYSISSGRDTQYF. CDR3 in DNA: TGTGCCAGCAGTTACTCGATATCGAGCGGGAGAGATACGCAGTATTTT.

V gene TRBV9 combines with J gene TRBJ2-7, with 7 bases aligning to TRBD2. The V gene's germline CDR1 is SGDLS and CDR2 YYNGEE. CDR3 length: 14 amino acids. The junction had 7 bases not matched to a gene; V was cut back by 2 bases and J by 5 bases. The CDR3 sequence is CASSVFAGDHEQYF. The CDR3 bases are TGTGCCAGCAGCGTTTTCGCGGGAGACCACGAGCAGTACTTC.

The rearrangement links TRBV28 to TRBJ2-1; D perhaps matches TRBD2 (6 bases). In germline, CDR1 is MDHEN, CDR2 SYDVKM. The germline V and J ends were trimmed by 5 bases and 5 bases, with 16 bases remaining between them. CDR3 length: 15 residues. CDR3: CASSPHGSWDNEQFF. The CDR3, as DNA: TGTGCCAGCAGTCCCCACGGGAGTTGGGACAATGAGCAGTTCTTC.